The T cell receptor (beta chain) described here comes from a study of T cell changes during pregnancy in multiple sclerosis. Libraries were prepared by immunoSEQ multiplex PCR; TCRdb keeps only in-frame clonotypes and omits some of them. The sample has more than 50,000 clones, roughly nine tenths seen once. This clone was observed a few times. The trim removed 5 bases at V and 9 bases at J, leaving 5 bases unmatched. This CDR3 comprises 14 residues. CDR1 and CDR2 from the germline V gene are MNHEY and SMNVEV (reference sequence). This TCR derives from a female donor with multiple sclerosis, enrolled in a pregnancy study. The chain uses TRBV27 and TRBJ2-1; 12 bases fit TRBD2. Sequences were derived from peripheral blood, sampled in the first trimester of pregnancy. The CDR3 region is CASSRLAGDPEQFF. The DNA for the CDR3 is TGTGCCAGCAGTCGACTAGCGGGAGACCCTGAGCAGTTCTTC.